This T cell receptor beta chain was identified in a study of blood T cell repertoires in COVID-19. About the research overall: Nucleic acid was either cDNA or gDNA, and it came from T cells, B-cell-depleted T cells, or PBMCs.

Participants were aged 18 to 89 years from 20 to 30 US areas. Categorization into cohorts depended on clinical history that participants reported. The repertoire was sequenced with immunoSEQ multiplex PCR; TCRdb's copy has only in-frame clones and lacks some. The sample has about 310,000 clones, 87% seen once. This TCR was recovered from a woman aged 18-29 years who had recovered from COVID-19. Sequencing was performed on PBMCs or T cells enriched from blood (not recorded which).

The CDR3 DNA reads as TGTGCCAGCTCCCCCATGGGGCGGACCTCTGGGGCCAACGTCCTGACTTTC. Encoded protein: CASSPMGRTSGANVLTF. The genes are TRBV18 and TRBJ2-6; D is perhaps TRBD1 (5 bases). The CDR3 has 17 amino acids. Germline V gene data show CDR1 as KGHSH and CDR2 as LQKENI. V was cut by 6 bases and J by 0 bases, with 15 bases left in between.